This TCR beta chain is drawn from a study of CD8 T cells in ankylosing spondylitis (dated by TCRdb to the late 2010s). Study-level background: To find TCR variants linked to disease, the study profiled T cell receptor beta repertoires in ankylosing spondylitis patients and healthy donors. Samples of peripheral blood were taken, and for ankylosing spondylitis patients, synovial fluid was collected as well. The whole study cohort included over 85 healthy donors and under 30 ankylosing spondylitis patients. Findings and caveats that apply to the study as a whole: Some TCR beta motif variants had previously been reported in synovial fluid and blood of reactive arthritis patients, which suggested common disease-initiation mechanisms. A TCR beta motif of fewer than 10 highly homologous amino acid variants appeared characteristic of blood from ankylosing spondylitis patients. The disease-linked clones had a CD8+ phenotype and were found at relatively low frequencies in peripheral blood. Significant enrichment of the disease-linked clones was reported in matched synovial fluid samples from ankylosing spondylitis patients.

The sample was run on an Illumina MiSeq. Quantitative 5'-RACE with molecular barcodes was the method used to prepare the TCR beta libraries. The paper's data handling went like this. To identify disease-linked TCR variants, a new computational method was used, one built on a probabilistic model of VDJ rearrangement. TCRdb trimmed the raw reads at Q25, called clones with MiXCR and kept productive beta chains. CDR3 protein sequences are deduplicated, and each keeps its most common genes and DNA. TCRdb, not the authors, supplied the V and J calls. Across this sample there are 27,000 or so distinct CDR3 sequences, with roughly 7.9% seen only once. Around 30% of the sample lies in the top ten. The CDR3 spans 11 residues, from the cysteine through the phenylalanine. The retained sequence is limited to the CDR3, 33 bases, with the frame set at the first base. V gives up 3 bases and J gives up 5 bases, and the segment between their germline ends measures 4 bases.

This clonotype was detected ten times or more. The clone's antigen remains unknown. No base-level quality is on record; no much larger clone is a single base apart. Sequencing was carried out using blood. The V gene is TRBV12-3 or TRBV12-4 and the J gene is TRBJ2-5; a confident D gene designation cannot be given. The TCR was taken from a male donor with ankylosing spondylitis or in good health (not recorded which). The DNA sequence follows: TGTGCCAGCAGTTTCAAGGAGACCCAGTACTTC. It specifies CASSFKETQYF.